This TCR beta chain was captured by sequencing in a study of blood T cell repertoires in COVID-19. For the study at large: COVID-19 samples from acute and convalescent phases originated in the United States, Italy and Spain. Sources were T cells, B-cell-depleted T cells, or PBMCs; the material itself was cDNA or gDNA.

Study processing details: Cell counts per sample came from amplifying reference gene primers. Measured with immunoSEQ multiplex PCR; TCRdb has only the in-frame clones, and not every one. V, J and clone size are taken as reported in that table, and D and trimming were inferred from the DNA itself. The repertoire includes tens of thousands of clones, around nine tenths of them detected once, and under 15% sits in the top ten. The CDR3 is 13 residues long. V shed 1 base and J shed 8 bases, with 8 bases lying between them. Germline CDR1 reads SGHDN; CDR2 reads FVKESK. Source material: peripheral blood. The rearrangement uses TRBV14 and TRBJ2-2; D uncertain. The sequence came from an elderly man with acute or convalescent COVID-19. CDR3 DNA: TGTGCCAGCAGCCAAGCGAGGTTTGGGGAGCTGTTTTTT. This sequence encodes CASSQARFGELFF. The full variable domain, completed using reference TRBV14 and TRBJ2-2, is EAGVTQFPSHSVIEKGQTVTLRCDPISGHDNLYWYRRVMGKEIKFLLHFVKESKQDESGMPNNRFLAERTGGTYSTLKVQPAELEDSGVYFCASSQARFGELFFGEGSRLTVL.